The present T cell receptor beta chain was sequenced within a study of blood T cell repertoires in COVID-19. Measured with immunoSEQ multiplex PCR; TCRdb has only the in-frame clones, and not every one. The profile covers 100,000 to 120,000 clones, with approximately 89% appearing a single time and approximately 5% taken by the ten largest. Germline V gene sequence: CDR1 MNHEY, CDR2 SVGAGI. Trimming took off 6 bases at V and 6 bases at J, with 11 bases between the two ends. The CDR3 totals 12 residues. The gene calls are TRBV6-5 and TRBJ1-2, with D tentatively TRBD1 (5 bases). The origin of this receptor is a woman aged 55-70 years with COVID-19, enrolled during active disease. The sequenced sample was peripheral blood. The CDR3 DNA follows: TGTGCCAGCAGAACGCGGGGGGATGGCTACACCTTC. Amino acids: CASRTRGDGYTF.